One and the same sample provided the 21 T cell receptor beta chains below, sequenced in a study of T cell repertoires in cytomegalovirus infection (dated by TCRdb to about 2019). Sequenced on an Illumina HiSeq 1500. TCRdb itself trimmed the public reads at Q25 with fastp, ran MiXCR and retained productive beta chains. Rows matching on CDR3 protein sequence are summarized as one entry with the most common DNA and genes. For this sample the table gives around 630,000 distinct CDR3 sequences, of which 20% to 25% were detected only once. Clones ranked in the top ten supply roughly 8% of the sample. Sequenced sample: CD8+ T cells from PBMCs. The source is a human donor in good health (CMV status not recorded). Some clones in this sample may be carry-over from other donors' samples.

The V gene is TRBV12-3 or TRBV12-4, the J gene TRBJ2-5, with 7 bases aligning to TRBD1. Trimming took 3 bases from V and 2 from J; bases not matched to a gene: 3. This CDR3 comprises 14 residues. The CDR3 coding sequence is TGTGCCAGCAGTTTCTTGGGACAGCAAGAGACCCAGTACTTC. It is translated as CASSFLGQQETQYF.

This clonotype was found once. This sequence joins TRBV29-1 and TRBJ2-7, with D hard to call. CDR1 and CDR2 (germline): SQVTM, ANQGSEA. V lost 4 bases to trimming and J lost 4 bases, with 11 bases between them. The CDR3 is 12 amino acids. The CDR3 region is CSVGTEIYEQYF. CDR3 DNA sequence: TGCAGCGTTGGGACGGAAATTTACGAGCAGTACTTC.

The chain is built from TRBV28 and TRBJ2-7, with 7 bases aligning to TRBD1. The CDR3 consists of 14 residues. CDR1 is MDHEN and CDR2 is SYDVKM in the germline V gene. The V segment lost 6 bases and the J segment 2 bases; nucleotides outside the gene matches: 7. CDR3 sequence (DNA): TGTGCCAGCAGACCTACAGGGGCCGCCTACGAGCAGTACGTC. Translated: CASRPTGAAYEQYV.

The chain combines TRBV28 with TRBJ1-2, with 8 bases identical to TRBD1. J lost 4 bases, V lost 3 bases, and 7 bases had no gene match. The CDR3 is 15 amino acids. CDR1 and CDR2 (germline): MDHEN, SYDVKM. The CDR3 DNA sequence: TGTGCCAGCAGTTTCCCAGGGGGCTTACTCTATGGCTACACCTTC. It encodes CASSFPGGLLYGYTF.

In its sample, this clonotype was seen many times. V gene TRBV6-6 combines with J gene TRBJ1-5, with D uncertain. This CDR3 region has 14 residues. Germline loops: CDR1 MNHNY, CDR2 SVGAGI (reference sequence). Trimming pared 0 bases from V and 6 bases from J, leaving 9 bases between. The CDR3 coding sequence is TGTGCCAGCAGTTACTCGATGGGTTTTCAGCCCCAGCATTTT. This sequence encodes CASSYSMGFQPQHF.

The chain's CDR3 is CASSSPSGEAFF. CDR3 DNA sequence: TGTGCCAGCAGCTCCCCTTCCGGTGAAGCTTTCTTT. The V and J genes are TRBV12-3 or TRBV12-4 and TRBJ1-1, with D unclear. The CDR3 is 12 amino acids. V lost 6 bases and J 7 bases, leaving 12 bases between the germline ends.

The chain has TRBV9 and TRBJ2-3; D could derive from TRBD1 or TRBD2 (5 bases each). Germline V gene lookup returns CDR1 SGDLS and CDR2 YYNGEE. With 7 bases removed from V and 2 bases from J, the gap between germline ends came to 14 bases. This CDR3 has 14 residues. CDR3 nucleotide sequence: TGTGCCAGCTCCACTGGGGACGACACAGATACGCAGTATTTT. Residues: CASSTGDDTDTQYF.

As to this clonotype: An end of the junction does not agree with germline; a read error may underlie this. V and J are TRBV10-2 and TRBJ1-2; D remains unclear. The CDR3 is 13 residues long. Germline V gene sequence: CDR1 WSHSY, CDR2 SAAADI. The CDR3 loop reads CASSDRMNYSYTF. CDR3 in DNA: TGCGCCAGCAGTGACAGGATGAACTATAGCTACACCTTC.

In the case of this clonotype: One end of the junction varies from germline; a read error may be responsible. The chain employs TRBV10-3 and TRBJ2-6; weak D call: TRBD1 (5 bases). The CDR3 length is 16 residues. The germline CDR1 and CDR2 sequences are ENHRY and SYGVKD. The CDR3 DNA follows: TGTGTCATCAACGACAGAGATCCCTCTGGGGCCAACGTCCTGACTTTC. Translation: CVINDRDPSGANVLTF.

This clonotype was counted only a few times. CDR3 protein: CASRSPSGETVNTEAFF. CDR3 sequence (DNA): TGTGCCAGCAGGAGCCCCAGTGGGGAAACGGTGAACACTGAAGCTTTCTTT. V and J are TRBV7-9 and TRBJ1-1; no definite D call. The CDR3 totals 17 residues. Trimming took off 6 bases at V and 0 bases at J, with 20 bases between the two ends. Per the germline V gene, CDR1 is SEHNR and CDR2 is FQNEAQ (reference sequence). Drawing the rest from reference TRBV7-9 and TRBJ1-1, the complete variable domain is DTGVSQNPRHKITKRGQNVTFRCDPISEHNRLYWYRQTLGQGPEFLTYFQNEAQLEKSRLLSDRFSAERPKGSFSTLEIQRTEQGDSAMYLCASRSPSGETVNTEAFFGQGTRLTVV.

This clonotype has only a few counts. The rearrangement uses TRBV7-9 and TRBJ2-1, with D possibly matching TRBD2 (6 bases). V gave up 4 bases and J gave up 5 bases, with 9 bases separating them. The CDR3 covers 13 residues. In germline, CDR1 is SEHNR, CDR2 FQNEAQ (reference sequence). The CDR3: CASSYPGDNEQFF. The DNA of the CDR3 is TGTGCCAGCAGCTACCCGGGAGACAATGAGCAGTTCTTC. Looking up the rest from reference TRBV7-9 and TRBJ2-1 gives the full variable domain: DTGVSQNPRHKITKRGQNVTFRCDPISEHNRLYWYRQTLGQGPEFLTYFQNEAQLEKSRLLSDRFSAERPKGSFSTLEIQRTEQGDSAMYLCASSYPGDNEQFFGPGTRLTVL.

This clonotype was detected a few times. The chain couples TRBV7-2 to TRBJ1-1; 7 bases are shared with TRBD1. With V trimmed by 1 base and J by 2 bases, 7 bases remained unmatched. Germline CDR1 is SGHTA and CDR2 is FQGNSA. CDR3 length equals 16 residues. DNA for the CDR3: TGTGCCAGCAGCTTAGTGGGGGACAGTCCTAACACTGAAGCTTTCTTT. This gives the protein CASSLVGDSPNTEAFF.

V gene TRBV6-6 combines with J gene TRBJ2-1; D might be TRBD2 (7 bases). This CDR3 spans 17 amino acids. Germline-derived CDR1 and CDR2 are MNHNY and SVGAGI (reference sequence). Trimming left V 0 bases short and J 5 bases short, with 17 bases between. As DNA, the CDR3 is TGTGCCAGCAGTTACTCCCAGAGGGGGGGCCCCCACAATGAGCAGTTCTTC. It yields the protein CASSYSQRGGPHNEQFF.

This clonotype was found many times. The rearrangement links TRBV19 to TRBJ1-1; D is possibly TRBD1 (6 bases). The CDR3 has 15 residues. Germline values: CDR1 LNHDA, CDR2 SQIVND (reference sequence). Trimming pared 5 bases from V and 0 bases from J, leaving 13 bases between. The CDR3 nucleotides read TGTGCCAGTAGTTCCCAACAGGGTATGAACACTGAAGCTTTCTTT. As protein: CASSSQQGMNTEAFF.

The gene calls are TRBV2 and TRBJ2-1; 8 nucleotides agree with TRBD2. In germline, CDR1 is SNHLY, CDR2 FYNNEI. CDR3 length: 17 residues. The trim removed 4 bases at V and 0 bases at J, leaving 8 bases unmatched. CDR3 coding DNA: TGTGCCAGCAGTGGCACTAGCGGTTACTTCTCCTACAATGAGCAGTTCTTC. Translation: CASSGTSGYFSYNEQFF.

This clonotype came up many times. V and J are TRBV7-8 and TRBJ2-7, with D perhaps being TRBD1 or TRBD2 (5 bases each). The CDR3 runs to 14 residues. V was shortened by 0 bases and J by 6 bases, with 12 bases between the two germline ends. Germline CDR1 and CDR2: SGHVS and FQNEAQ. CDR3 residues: CASSLAGPGGEQYV. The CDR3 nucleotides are TGTGCCAGCAGCTTAGCGGGACCTGGCGGCGAGCAGTACGTC.

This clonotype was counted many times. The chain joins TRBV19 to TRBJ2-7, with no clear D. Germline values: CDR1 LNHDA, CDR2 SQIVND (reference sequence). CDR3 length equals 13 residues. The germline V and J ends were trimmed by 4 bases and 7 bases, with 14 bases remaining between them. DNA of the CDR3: TGTGCCAGTAGTACCAAACCAGCGAAGGAGCAGTACTTC. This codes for CASSTKPAKEQYF.

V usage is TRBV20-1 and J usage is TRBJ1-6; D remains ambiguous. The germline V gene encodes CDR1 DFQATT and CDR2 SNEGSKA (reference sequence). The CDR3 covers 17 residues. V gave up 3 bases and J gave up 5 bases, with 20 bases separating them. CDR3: CSARGRVTNADNSPLHF. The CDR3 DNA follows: TGCAGTGCTAGGGGAAGGGTTACGAACGCCGATAATTCACCCCTCCACTTT.

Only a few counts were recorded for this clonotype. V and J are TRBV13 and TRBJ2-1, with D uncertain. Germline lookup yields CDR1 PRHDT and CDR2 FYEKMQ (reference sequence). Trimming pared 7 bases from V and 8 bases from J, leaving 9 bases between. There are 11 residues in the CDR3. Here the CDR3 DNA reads TGTGCCAGCACCCTCCGATATGAGCAGTTCTTC. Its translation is CASTLRYEQFF.

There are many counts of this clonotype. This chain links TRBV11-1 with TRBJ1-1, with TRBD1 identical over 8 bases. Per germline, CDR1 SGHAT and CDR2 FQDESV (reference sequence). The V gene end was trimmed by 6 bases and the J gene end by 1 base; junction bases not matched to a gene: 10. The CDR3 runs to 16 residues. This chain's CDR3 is CASRRIPGQENTEAFF. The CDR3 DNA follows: TGTGCCAGCAGGAGGATCCCGGGACAGGAGAACACTGAAGCTTTCTTT.

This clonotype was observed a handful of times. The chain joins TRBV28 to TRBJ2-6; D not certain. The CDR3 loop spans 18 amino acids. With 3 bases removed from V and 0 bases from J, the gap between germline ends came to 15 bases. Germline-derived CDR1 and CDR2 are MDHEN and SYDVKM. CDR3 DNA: TGTGCCAGCAGTTTTTCTTGGGCCCAGAGCTCTGGGGCCAACGTCCTGACTTTC. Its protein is CASSFSWAQSSGANVLTF.